Listed here are 27 T cell receptor beta chains from one sample, sequenced in a study of blood T cell repertoires in COVID-19. Using immunoSEQ multiplex PCR, the repertoire was profiled, and TCRdb retains in-frame clones only, with some absent. The table includes over 250,000 clones, 80% to 90% detected once. The sample consisted of peripheral blood. These receptor sequences come from a woman aged 45-65 years who had recovered from COVID-19.

The chain has TRBV7-9 and TRBJ1-4; D is ambiguous. Trimming cost V 1 base and J 0 bases, with 12 bases left between them. The length of the CDR3 is 17 residues. Germline V gene lookup returns CDR1 SEHNR and CDR2 FQNEAQ (reference sequence). Here the CDR3 DNA reads TGTGCCAGCAGCTTAGGGGTAGGGAGAGCAACTAATGAAAAACTGTTTTTT. Amino acid sequence: CASSLGVGRATNEKLFF.

This clone appeared a few times. The chain has TRBV5-1 and TRBJ2-7; 9 bases align to TRBD1. This CDR3 is built from 16 residues. Per the germline V gene, CDR1 is SGHRS and CDR2 is YFSETQ. Unmatched junction bases numbered 8, after V lost 0 bases and J lost 4 bases. The CDR3 coding sequence is TGCGCCAGCAGCTTGGGACAGGGGGATGATTGGTACGAGCAGTACTTC. Amino acid sequence: CASSLGQGDDWYEQYF.

V and J are TRBV3-1 (or the pseudogene TRBV3-2) and TRBJ2-1; a possible D gene is TRBD1 (6 bases). Trimming shortened V by 4 bases and J by 0 bases, and 13 bases separated the two germline ends. Per the germline V gene, CDR1 is LGHDT and CDR2 is YNNKEL (reference sequence). The CDR3 runs 16 residues. Here the CDR3 DNA reads TGTGCCAGCAGCCCGGGGCTAGGGGGCTCCTACAATGAGCAGTTCTTC. It specifies CASSPGLGGSYNEQFF.

This sequence joins TRBV6-6 and TRBJ2-2; 12 nucleotides match TRBD1. Germline CDR1 reads MNHNY; CDR2 reads SVGAGI (reference sequence). V was clipped by 5 bases and J by 2 bases; unmatched bases: 3. The length of the CDR3 is 16 residues. The DNA for the CDR3 is TGTGCCAGCAGTCCCGGGACAGGGGGCAACACCGGGGAGCTGTTTTTT. Translating gives CASSPGTGGNTGELFF.

CDR3 DNA: TGTGCCAGCAGCTTATCCGTTAGCTCCTACAATGAGCAGTTCTTC. Translation: CASSLSVSSYNEQFF. This sequence joins TRBV13 and TRBJ2-1; D gene ambiguous. V dropped 2 bases and J dropped 0 bases, with 8 bases sitting between them. In germline, CDR1 is PRHDT, CDR2 FYEKMQ (reference sequence). This CDR3 is 15 amino acids long.

V and J are TRBV10-3 and TRBJ1-2, with D unresolved. Germline V gene sequence: CDR1 ENHRY, CDR2 SYGVKD. This CDR3 spans 13 amino acids. V lost 4 bases and J 4 bases, leaving 10 bases between the germline ends. CDR3: CAISAREGYGYTF. The CDR3 DNA sequence: TGTGCCATCAGTGCAAGAGAGGGCTATGGCTACACCTTC.

This clone was recorded a few times. The chain uses TRBV2 and TRBJ2-1, with TRBD2 matching over 9 bases. Per germline, CDR1 SNHLY and CDR2 FYNNEI. The CDR3 contains 16 residues. The ends lost 3 bases at V and 5 bases at J; junction bases unmatched: 8. CDR3 DNA sequence: TGTGCCAGCAGTGATAGGCCTAGCGGGACTAACAATGAGCAGTTCTTC. Residues: CASSDRPSGTNNEQFF.

The rearrangement links TRBV2 to TRBJ2-7, with a possible D match to TRBD1 (6 bases). The CDR3 is made up of 15 amino acids. The V end lost 8 bases, the J end lost 0 bases, and 17 bases lay between the germline ends. Germline V gives CDR1 SNHLY, CDR2 FYNNEI. CDR3 coding DNA: TGTGCCAGCGGGGGCGCGGGCAGGAGCTCCTACGAGCAGTACTTC. This codes for CASGGAGRSSYEQYF.

This clone was observed a single time. The rearrangement uses TRBV7-2 and TRBJ2-1; TRBD2 matches at 8 bases. V lost 3 bases to trimming and J lost 6 bases; unmatched junction nucleotides: 4. The CDR3 totals 14 residues. In germline, CDR1 is SGHTA, CDR2 FQGNSA. The CDR3 protein is CASSFSGTSNEQFF. In DNA, the CDR3 is TGTGCCAGCAGCTTCTCCGGGACTAGCAATGAGCAGTTCTTC.

V is TRBV7-9 and J is TRBJ1-2; TRBD1 matches 7 bases. CDR3 length equals 13 residues. V was clipped by 3 bases and J by 5 bases; unmatched bases: 3. Germline V lookup: CDR1 SEHNR, CDR2 FQNEAQ (reference sequence). The CDR3 nucleotides read TGTGCCAGCAGCTTGACAGGGCTTTATGGCTACACCTTC. Protein sequence: CASSLTGLYGYTF.

V and J are TRBV7-2 and TRBJ2-3; a possible D gene is TRBD2 (6 bases). The CDR3 sequence is 15 residues long. V was shortened by 7 bases and J by 5 bases, with 19 bases between the two germline ends. Germline V gene lookup returns CDR1 SGHTA and CDR2 FQGNSA. In DNA, the CDR3 is TGTGCCAGCACCCCCCAGCGGGCGGGGCGAGATACGCAGTATTTT. Translation gives CASTPQRAGRDTQYF.

The chain joins TRBV2 to TRBJ1-6; D is unresolved. This CDR3 spans 15 amino acids. Germline V gene sequence: CDR1 SNHLY, CDR2 FYNNEI. The V gene lost 0 bases and the J gene lost 10 bases, with 13 bases spanning the gap. CDR3 sequence reads: CASSEASGVGSPLHF. Here the CDR3 DNA reads TGTGCCAGCAGTGAAGCGTCGGGTGTTGGCTCACCCCTCCACTTT.

V gene TRBV5-8 combines with J gene TRBJ1-1; 7 bases align to TRBD1. The V and J ends lost 3 bases and 5 bases, in that order; junction bases with no gene match: 7. Looked up from germline, CDR1 is SGHTS and CDR2 is YDEGEE. The CDR3 sequence is 14 residues long. The CDR3 reads CASSYQGVRTEAFF. CDR3 coding DNA: TGTGCCAGCAGCTATCAGGGGGTTCGGACTGAAGCTTTCTTT.

The CDR3 region is CASTIGGGFNQPQHF. The CDR3 coding sequence is TGTGCCAGTACCATAGGTGGGGGGTTCAATCAGCCCCAGCATTTT. The chain links TRBV19 to TRBJ1-5; tentative D call: TRBD1 (5 bases). V lost 7 bases to trimming and J lost 3 bases, with 16 bases between them. Germline V gene lookup returns CDR1 LNHDA and CDR2 SQIVND (reference sequence). The CDR3 spans 15 residues.

The rearrangement uses TRBV5-1 and TRBJ2-2; 9 bases fit TRBD1. V shed 2 bases and J 3 bases; nucleotides not matched to a gene: 5. The CDR3 is 16 amino acids. The germline gives CDR1 SGHRS, CDR2 YFSETQ. The CDR3 nucleotides are TGCGCCAGCAGCTTTGGACAGGGGCCACACACCGGGGAGCTGTTTTTT. Translating gives CASSFGQGPHTGELFF. The variable domain in full, completed from reference TRBV5-1 and TRBJ2-2, reads KAGVTQTPRYLIKTRGQQVTLSCSPISGHRSVSWYQQTPGQGLQFLFEYFSETQRNKGNFPGRFSGRQFSNSRSEMNVSTLELGDSALYLCASSFGQGPHTGELFFGEGSRLTVL.

J is TRBJ1-1 and V is TRBV7-2; TRBD1 matches at 7 bases. CDR1 and CDR2 (germline): SGHTA, FQGNSA. The CDR3 totals 16 residues. The junction had 5 bases not matched to a gene; V was cut back by 0 bases and J by 1 base. The CDR3 bases are TGTGCCAGCAGCTTAGCGGAACACAGGGGGAACACTGAAGCTTTCTTT. Translating gives CASSLAEHRGNTEAFF.

J is TRBJ1-5 and V is TRBV5-5; 12 nucleotides match TRBD1. Looked up from germline, CDR1 is SGHKS and CDR2 is YYEKEE (reference sequence). The CDR3 length is 16 residues. The trim removed 3 bases at V and 7 bases at J, leaving 8 bases unmatched. This chain's CDR3 is CASSYGTGGARQPQHF. The CDR3 DNA sequence: TGTGCCAGCAGCTACGGGACAGGGGGCGCGAGGCAGCCCCAGCATTTT.

The chain uses TRBV7-2 and TRBJ2-7, with D hard to call. CDR3 length equals 13 residues. V was shortened by 5 bases and J by 6 bases, with 14 bases between the two germline ends. Per the germline V gene, CDR1 is SGHTA and CDR2 is FQGNSA. CDR3 sequence (DNA): TGTGCCAGCAGCACCCGGAGCACTGGCGAGCAGTACTTC. Translation gives CASSTRSTGEQYF.

This chain connects TRBV13 to TRBJ1-1; D not resolved. V lost 8 bases, J lost 10 bases, and 17 bases lay in between. Germline V lookup: CDR1 PRHDT, CDR2 FYEKMQ (reference sequence). The CDR3 totals 12 residues. The DNA for the CDR3 is TGTGCCAGCGCCCCCCAGCGGGTCGGAGCTTTCTTT. This encodes CASAPQRVGAFF.

The table lists this clone with many counts. V usage is TRBV6-6 and J usage is TRBJ2-3; 9 positions agree with TRBD2. In germline, CDR1 is MNHNY, CDR2 SVGAGI (reference sequence). V was clipped by 8 bases and J by 4 bases; unmatched bases: 10. This CDR3 has 15 amino acids. CDR3 protein: CASRVSAGGSDTQYF. In DNA, the CDR3 is TGTGCCAGCCGGGTTTCAGCGGGGGGTTCAGATACGCAGTATTTT.

The genes are TRBV6-5 and TRBJ2-4, with TRBD2 matching over 8 bases. The V segment lost 8 bases and the J segment 1 base; nucleotides outside the gene matches: 1. Germline CDR1 and CDR2: MNHEY and SVGAGI. This CDR3 region has 13 residues. CDR3 in DNA: TGTGCCAGCCGGGGGGGGGCCAAAAACATTCAGTACTTC. Amino acid sequence: CASRGGAKNIQYF.

This clone was counted only a few times. The chain recombines TRBV7-2 with TRBJ2-3; possibly TRBD2 for D (5 bases). The CDR3 has 16 residues. Germline loops: CDR1 SGHTA, CDR2 FQGNSA. With 5 bases removed from V and 4 bases from J, the gap between germline ends came to 19 bases. This chain's CDR3 is CASSTPSGTRSDTQYF. The DNA for the CDR3 is TGTGCCAGCAGCACCCCTTCGGGAACCAGGTCAGATACGCAGTATTTT.

The chain links TRBV7-2 to TRBJ2-1; tentative D call: TRBD2 (7 bases). V was shortened by 9 bases and J by 7 bases, with 22 bases between the two germline ends. CDR3 size: 15 residues. In germline, CDR1 is SGHTA, CDR2 FQGNSA. The CDR3, as DNA: TGTGCCAGTTCCAGGTGGGGGGGCGGCGGGAATGAGCAGTTCTTC. Encoded protein: CASSRWGGGGNEQFF.

V and J are TRBV5-4 and TRBJ2-7, with 8 bases matching TRBD1. The CDR3 contains 13 residues. Losses at the gene ends were 2 bases for V and 6 bases for J; bases not matched to a gene: 4. Germline values: CDR1 SGHNT, CDR2 YYREEE (reference sequence). The CDR3 DNA follows: TGTGCCAGCAGCTTCGACAGGGGAGCCGAGCAGTACTTC. This translates into CASSFDRGAEQYF.

A remark on this clone: The same CDR3 also results from other DNA sequences found in this sample. The chain carries TRBV9 and TRBJ1-3, with a possible D match to TRBD1 (6 bases). The CDR3 spans 14 residues. The ends were cut back, 2 bases at V and 2 bases at J, with 8 bases in the middle. The germline CDR1 and CDR2 sequences are SGDLS and YYNGEE. CDR3 sequence reads: CASSVGGPGNTIYF. The CDR3 DNA is TGTGCCAGCAGCGTGGGGGGGCCTGGAAACACCATATATTTT.

In this sample, this clone turned up many times. This CDR3 is CASSQGQGRGGYTF. The CDR3 DNA is TGTGCCAGCAGCCAAGGACAGGGACGGGGTGGCTACACCTTC. V and J are TRBV5-4 and TRBJ1-2; 8 bases agree with TRBD1. This CDR3 has 14 residues. In germline, CDR1 is SGHNT, CDR2 YYREEE (reference sequence). After removal of 4 bases from V and 7 bases from J, the junction contained 9 bases not matched to a gene.

The chain combines TRBV5-6 with TRBJ2-7; D remains unclear. V gave up 3 bases and J gave up 4 bases, with 11 bases separating them. Germline-derived CDR1 and CDR2 are SGHDT and YYEEEE. The CDR3 loop spans 13 amino acids. The CDR3 DNA reads as TGTGCCAGCAGCTCGAGAAATAATTACGAGCAGTACTTC. This encodes CASSSRNNYEQYF.